A selection of T cell receptor beta chains follows, all from one sample in a study of shared clonotypes between healthy human individuals. Only in-frame clones appear in the TCRdb table, and some are missing; sequencing was by immunoSEQ multiplex PCR. The sample has approximately 1.1 million clones; around 82% are singletons. The sequencing input was memory CD4+ T cells from PBMCs. The receptor set was obtained from a man aged 18-30 years in good health. Some clones in this sample may be carry-over from other donors' samples. The CDR3 runs from the conserved cysteine through the conserved F or W. D genes are given only for firm matches. Size is stated for part of the rows, as once, few or many counts, or as a class when the clone is expanded.

.	TRBJ2-2	.	TRBV7-6	CASSPRWPGELFF	TGTGCCAGCAGCCCCCGGTGGCCCGGGGAGCTGTTTTTT
.	TRBJ2-7	.	TRBV15	CATSGGVGLSSYEQYF	TGTGCCACCAGCGGAGGGGTAGGCCTGAGCTCCTACGAGCAGTACTTC
.	TRBJ1-1	TRBD1	TRBV15	CATSRDGFVSGQGYTEAFF	TGTGCCACCAGCAGAGATGGGTTCGTCTCGGGACAGGGGTACACTGAAGCTTTCTTT
once	TRBJ2-2	.	TRBV7-2	CASSFLNTGELFF	TGTGCCAGCAGCTTTCTCAACACCGGGGAGCTGTTTTTT
.	TRBJ2-2	TRBD1	TRBV9	CASSPRTGANTGELFF	TGTGCCAGCAGCCCACGGACAGGAGCGAACACCGGGGAGCTGTTTTTT
.	TRBJ2-3	.	TRBV7-9	CASSLEDRTTQYF	TGTGCCAGCAGCTTAGAAGACAGGACTACGCAGTATTTT
.	TRBJ2-7	.	TRBV28	CASSAPGLAYEQYF	TGTGCCAGCAGTGCACCGGGACTCGCCTACGAGCAGTACTTC
once	TRBJ2-2	TRBD2	TRBV7-2	CANPPRLAVNTGELFF	TGTGCCAACCCCCCCCGGCTAGCGGTGAACACCGGGGAGCTGTTTTTT
once	TRBJ2-5	.	TRBV5-1	CASSSGQTQETQYF	TGCGCCAGCAGCTCAGGACAGACCCAAGAGACCCAGTACTTC
many	TRBJ2-7	TRBD1	TRBV6-4	CASSDSLRPQGTYSYEQYF	TGTGCCAGCAGTGACTCCCTAAGGCCACAGGGGACGTACTCCTACGAGCAGTACTTC
.	TRBJ1-1	.	TRBV2	CASTPGSGGTEAFF	TGTGCCAGCACCCCGGGGAGCGGGGGTACTGAAGCTTTCTTT
.	TRBJ2-3	TRBD1	TRBV11-2	CASSISSGGGSDTQYF	TGTGCCAGCAGCATAAGTTCAGGGGGTGGCTCAGATACGCAGTATTTT
.	TRBJ2-1	.	TRBV6-4	CASSDLVKLNSYNEQFF	TGTGCCAGCAGTGACTTGGTGAAATTGAACTCCTACAATGAGCAGTTCTTC
.	TRBJ2-1	TRBD2	TRBV7-2	CASSYTSGRTYNEQFF	TGTGCCAGCAGCTACACTAGCGGGAGGACCTACAATGAGCAGTTCTTC
.	TRBJ2-3	.	TRBV7-2	CASSLGPPGAPTDTQYF	TGTGCCAGCAGCTTGGGGCCCCCGGGAGCCCCCACAGATACGCAGTATTTT
.	TRBJ1-4	.	TRBV6-5	CASRKGATNEKLFF	TGTGCCAGCAGGAAGGGTGCCACTAATGAAAAACTGTTTTTT
.	TRBJ1-2	.	TRBV5-4	CASSLGHNYGYTF	TGTGCCAGCAGCTTGGGCCATAACTATGGCTACACCTTC
.	TRBJ1-2	.	TRBV2	CASSEARGSYGYTF	TGTGCCAGCAGTGAAGCTCGGGGTAGCTATGGCTACACCTTC
.	TRBJ2-7	.	TRBV30	CASTGSSYEQYF	TGTGCCTCCACAGGGAGCTCCTACGAGCAGTACTTC
once	TRBJ2-3	.	TRBV6-1	CASSVSTVTDTQYF	TGTGCCAGCAGTGTATCGACAGTCACAGATACGCAGTATTTT
.	TRBJ2-1	.	TRBV28	CASSLQGGAYNEQFF	TGTGCCAGCAGCCTCCAGGGGGGCGCCTACAATGAGCAGTTCTTC
few	TRBJ2-5	TRBD1	TRBV15	CATSREGQLQETQYF	TGTGCCACCAGCAGAGAGGGACAGCTACAAGAGACCCAGTACTTC
.	TRBJ2-1	TRBD1	TRBV27	CASSPGQRYNEQFF	TGTGCCAGCAGTCCGGGACAGAGATACAATGAGCAGTTCTTC
.	TRBJ2-3	.	TRBV29-1	CSVRSTAQDNTDTQYF	TGCAGCGTTAGGTCGACAGCCCAGGACAACACAGATACGCAGTATTTT
few	TRBJ2-3	.	TRBV28	CASRRYDTQYF	TGTGCCAGCAGACGGTACGATACGCAGTATTTT
few	TRBJ2-6	.	TRBV2	CASSGWGRGANVLTF	TGTGCCAGCAGTGGATGGGGGCGCGGGGCCAACGTCCTGACTTTC